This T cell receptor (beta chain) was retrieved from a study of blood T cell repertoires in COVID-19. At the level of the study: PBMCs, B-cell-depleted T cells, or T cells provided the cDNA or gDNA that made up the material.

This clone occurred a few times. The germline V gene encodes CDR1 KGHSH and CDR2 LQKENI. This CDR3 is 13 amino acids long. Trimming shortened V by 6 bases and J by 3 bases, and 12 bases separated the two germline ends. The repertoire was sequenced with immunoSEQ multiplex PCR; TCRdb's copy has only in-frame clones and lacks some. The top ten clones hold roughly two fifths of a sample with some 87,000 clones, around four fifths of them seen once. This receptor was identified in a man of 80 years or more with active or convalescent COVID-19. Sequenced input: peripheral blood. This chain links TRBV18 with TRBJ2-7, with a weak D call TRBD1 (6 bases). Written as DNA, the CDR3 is TGTGCCAGCTCCGACGGGACACACTACGAGCAGTACTTC. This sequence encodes CASSDGTHYEQYF.